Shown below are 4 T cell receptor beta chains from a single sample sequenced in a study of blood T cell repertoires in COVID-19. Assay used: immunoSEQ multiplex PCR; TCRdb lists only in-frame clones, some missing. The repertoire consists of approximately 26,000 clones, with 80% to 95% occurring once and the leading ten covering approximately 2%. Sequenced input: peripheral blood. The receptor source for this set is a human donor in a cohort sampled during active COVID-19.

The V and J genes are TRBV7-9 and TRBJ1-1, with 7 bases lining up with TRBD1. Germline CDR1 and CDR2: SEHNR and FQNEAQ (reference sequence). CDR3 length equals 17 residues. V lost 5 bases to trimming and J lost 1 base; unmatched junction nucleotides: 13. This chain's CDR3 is CASSPKARGIGNTEAFF. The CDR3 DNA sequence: TGTGCCAGCAGCCCCAAGGCCAGGGGGATCGGGAACACTGAAGCTTTCTTT.

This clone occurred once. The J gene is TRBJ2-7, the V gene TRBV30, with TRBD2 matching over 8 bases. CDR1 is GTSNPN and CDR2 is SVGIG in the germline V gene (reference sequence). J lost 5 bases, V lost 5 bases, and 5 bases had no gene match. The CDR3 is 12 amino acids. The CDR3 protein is CAWGGLDNEQYF. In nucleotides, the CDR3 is TGTGCCTGGGGGGGACTAGACAACGAGCAGTACTTC.

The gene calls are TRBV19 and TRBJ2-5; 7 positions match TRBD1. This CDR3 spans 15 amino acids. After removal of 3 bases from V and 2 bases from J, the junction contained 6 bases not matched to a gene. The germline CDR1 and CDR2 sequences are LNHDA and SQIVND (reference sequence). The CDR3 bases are TGTGCCAGTAGTATGGTACAGGGGCTACAAGAGACCCAGTACTTC. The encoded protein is CASSMVQGLQETQYF.

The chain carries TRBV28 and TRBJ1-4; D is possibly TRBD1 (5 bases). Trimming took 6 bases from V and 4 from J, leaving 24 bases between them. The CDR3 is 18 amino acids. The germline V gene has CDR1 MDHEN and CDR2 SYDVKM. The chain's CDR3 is CASRGSGWGLSGNEKLFF. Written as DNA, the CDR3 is TGTGCCAGCAGAGGGTCAGGGTGGGGTTTATCCGGTAATGAAAAACTGTTTTTT. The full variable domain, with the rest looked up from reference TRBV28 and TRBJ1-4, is DVKVTQSSRYLVKRTGEKVFLECVQDMDHENMFWYRQDPGLGLRLIYFSYDVKMKEKGDIPEGYSVSREKKERFSLILESASTNQTSMYLCASRGSGWGLSGNEKLFFGSGTQLSVL.